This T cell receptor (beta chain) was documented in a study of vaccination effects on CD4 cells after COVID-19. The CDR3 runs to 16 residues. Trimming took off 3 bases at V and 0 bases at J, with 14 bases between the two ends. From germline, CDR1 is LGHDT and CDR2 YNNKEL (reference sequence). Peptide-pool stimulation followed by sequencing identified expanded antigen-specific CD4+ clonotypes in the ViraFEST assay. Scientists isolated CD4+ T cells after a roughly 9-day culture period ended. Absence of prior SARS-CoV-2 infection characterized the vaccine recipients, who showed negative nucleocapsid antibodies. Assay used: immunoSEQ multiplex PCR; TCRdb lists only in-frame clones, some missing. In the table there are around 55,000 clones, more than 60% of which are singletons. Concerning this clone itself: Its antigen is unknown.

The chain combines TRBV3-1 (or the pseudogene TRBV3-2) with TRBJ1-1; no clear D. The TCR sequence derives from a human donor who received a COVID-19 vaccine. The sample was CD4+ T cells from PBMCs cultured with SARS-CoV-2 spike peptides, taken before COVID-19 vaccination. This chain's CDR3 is CASSHQKLTLNTEAFF. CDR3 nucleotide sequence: TGTGCCAGCAGCCATCAAAAATTGACCCTGAACACTGAAGCTTTCTTT.